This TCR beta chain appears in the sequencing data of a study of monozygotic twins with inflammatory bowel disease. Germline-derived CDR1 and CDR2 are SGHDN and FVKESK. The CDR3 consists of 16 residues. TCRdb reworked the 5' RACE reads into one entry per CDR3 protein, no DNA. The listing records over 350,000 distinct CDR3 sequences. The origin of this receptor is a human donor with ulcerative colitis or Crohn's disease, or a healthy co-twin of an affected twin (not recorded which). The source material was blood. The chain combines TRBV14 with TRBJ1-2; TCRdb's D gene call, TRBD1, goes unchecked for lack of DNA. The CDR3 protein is CASSPELGTGDYGYTF.